Below are 11 T cell receptor beta chains sequenced from a single sample in a study of patients and donors after allogeneic stem cell transplantation. A single record per CDR3 protein comes from TCRdb applying MiXCR to the RT-PCR reads. The sample lists some 160,000 distinct CDR3 sequences; 24% were seen once. Sequencing was done on a sample of blood, either unsorted or a sorted T cell fraction (not recorded which). The origin of the receptors is a human donor who was either an allogeneic HSCT recipient or a stem cell or donor lymphocyte infusion donor (not recorded which). It is not recorded whose cells these are; they may come from a transplant donor.

The CDR3 loop is CASRDLGAENTIYF. For the CDR3, the DNA is TGTGCCAGCAGGGACTTGGGGGCGGAGAACACCATATATTTT. The chain uses TRBV12-3 or TRBV12-4 and TRBJ1-3; maybe TRBD1 (6 bases). The CDR3 runs to 14 residues. V lost 6 bases, J lost 7 bases, and 16 bases lay in between.

The V gene is TRBV10-3, the J gene TRBJ2-5; 7 positions agree with TRBD1. With 2 bases clipped from V and 5 bases from J, the junction kept 5 bases outside the gene matches. The germline gives CDR1 ENHRY, CDR2 SYGVKD. The CDR3 contains 14 residues. CDR3 in amino acids: CAISERDSWETQYF. The CDR3 nucleotides are TGTGCCATCAGTGAGCGGGACAGCTGGGAGACCCAGTACTTC.

In this sample, this clonotype turned up a few times. The rearrangement joins TRBV10-2 to TRBJ2-3; possibly TRBD1 for D (6 bases). V lost 9 bases, J lost 0 bases, and 10 bases lay in between. The CDR3 length is 13 residues. Germline assignment: CDR1 WSHSY and CDR2 SAAADI. The DNA for the CDR3 is TGCGCCAGTAAGACAGGTAGCACAGATACGCAGTATTTT. It encodes CASKTGSTDTQYF.

This chain connects TRBV6-2 or TRBV6-3 to TRBJ2-3; TRBD2 agrees at 13 bases. The CDR3 sequence is 16 residues long. The junction had 7 bases not matched to a gene; V was cut back by 7 bases and J by 3 bases. Looked up from germline, CDR1 is MNHEY and CDR2 is SVGEGT. CDR3 sequence: CASNRLAGGVTDTQYF. CDR3 sequence (DNA): TGTGCCAGCAACAGACTAGCGGGAGGTGTTACAGATACGCAGTATTTT.

Concerning this clonotype itself: The junction shows a germline mismatch at one end, possibly a read error. The gene calls are TRBV12-3 or TRBV12-4 and TRBJ2-2; D is ambiguous. This CDR3 has 10 residues. CDR3 region: CASSFESPLF. The CDR3 DNA is TGTGCCAGCAGTTTCGAAAGCCCGCTTTTT.

The chain combines TRBV11-1 with TRBJ2-5; 8 bases line up with TRBD2. The V segment lost 1 base and the J segment 4 bases; nucleotides outside the gene matches: 2. The CDR3 runs 14 residues. CDR1 is SGHAT and CDR2 is FQDESV in the germline V gene (reference sequence). Here the CDR3 DNA reads TGTGCCAGCAGCTTAGGCGGGAGGCGAGAGACCCAGTACTTC. Its translation: CASSLGGRRETQYF.

The CDR3 reads CASSLVGVELFF. CDR3 bases: TGTGCCAGCAGTTTAGTAGGGGTGGAACTGTTTTTT. The chain recombines TRBV12-3 or TRBV12-4 with TRBJ1-4, with D perhaps TRBD1 (5 bases). V lost 1 base and J lost 12, with 9 bases in between. The CDR3 has 12 amino acids.

This clonotype was found a few times. This chain joins TRBV7-6 and TRBJ1-1; D gene uncertain. Germline CDR1 is SGHVS and CDR2 is FNYEAQ. The CDR3 has 14 residues. With 3 bases removed from V and 2 bases from J, the gap between germline ends came to 10 bases. The CDR3 loop reads CASSFSGLNTEAFF. The CDR3 DNA reads TGTGCCAGCAGCTTCTCGGGCTTAAACACTGAAGCTTTCTTT. Supplemented by reference TRBV7-6 and TRBJ1-1, the full variable domain reads GAGVSQSPRYKVTKRGQDVALRCDPISGHVSLYWYRQALGQGPEFLTYFNYEAQQDKSGLPNDRFSAERPEGSISTLTIQRTEQRDSAMYRCASSFSGLNTEAFFGQGTRLTVV.

The V gene is TRBV10-3, the J gene TRBJ2-7; D perhaps matches TRBD2 (6 bases). Germline assignment: CDR1 ENHRY and CDR2 SYGVKD. V was cut by 6 bases and J by 4 bases, with 10 bases left in between. The CDR3 has 12 amino acids. Written as DNA, the CDR3 is TGTGCCATCAGGGGACTGACTTACGAGCAGTACTTC. Amino acids: CAIRGLTYEQYF.

This clonotype was picked up a small number of times. The V and J genes are TRBV20-1 and TRBJ2-7; TRBD2 matches 7 bases. Per germline, CDR1 DFQATT and CDR2 SNEGSKA (reference sequence). With V trimmed by 6 bases and J by 7 bases, 15 bases remained unmatched. This CDR3 spans 14 amino acids. DNA for the CDR3: TGCAGTGCCCCTCAGCGGGACTCACCGGGGGAGCAGTACTTC. It encodes CSAPQRDSPGEQYF.

The chain has TRBV4-1 and TRBJ1-5; D not resolved. This CDR3 has 15 amino acids. Germline assignment: CDR1 MGHRA and CDR2 YSYEKL. Deletions cut 5 bases from V and 0 bases from J, with 11 bases between. CDR3 protein: CASSGILGSNQPQHF. The CDR3, as DNA: TGCGCCAGCAGCGGAATTTTGGGTAGCAATCAGCCCCAGCATTTT.